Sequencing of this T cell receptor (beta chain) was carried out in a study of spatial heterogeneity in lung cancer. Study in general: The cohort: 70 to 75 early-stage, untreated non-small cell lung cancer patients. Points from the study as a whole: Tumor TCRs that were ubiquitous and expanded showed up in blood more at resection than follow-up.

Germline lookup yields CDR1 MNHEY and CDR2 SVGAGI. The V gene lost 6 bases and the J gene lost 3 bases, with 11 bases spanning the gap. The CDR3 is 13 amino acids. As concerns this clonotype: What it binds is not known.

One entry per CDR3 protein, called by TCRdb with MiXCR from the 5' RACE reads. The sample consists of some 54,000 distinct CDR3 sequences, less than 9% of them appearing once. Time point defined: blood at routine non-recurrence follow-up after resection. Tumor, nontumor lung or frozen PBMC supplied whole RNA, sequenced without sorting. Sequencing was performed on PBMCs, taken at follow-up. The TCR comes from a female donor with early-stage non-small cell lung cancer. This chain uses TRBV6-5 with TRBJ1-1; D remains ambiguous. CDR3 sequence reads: CASRKAWDTEAFF. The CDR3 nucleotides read TGTGCCAGCAGGAAGGCATGGGACACTGAAGCTTTCTTT.